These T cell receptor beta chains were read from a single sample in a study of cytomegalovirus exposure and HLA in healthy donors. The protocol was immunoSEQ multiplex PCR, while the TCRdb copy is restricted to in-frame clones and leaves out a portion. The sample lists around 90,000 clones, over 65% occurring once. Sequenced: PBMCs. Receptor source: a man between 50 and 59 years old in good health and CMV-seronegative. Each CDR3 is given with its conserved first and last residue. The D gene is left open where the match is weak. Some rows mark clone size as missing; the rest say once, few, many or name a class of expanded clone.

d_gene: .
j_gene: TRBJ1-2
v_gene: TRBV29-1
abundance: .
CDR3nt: TGCAGCGCTACACCTCCCGGGAACTATGGCTACACCTTC
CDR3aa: CSATPPGNYGYTF

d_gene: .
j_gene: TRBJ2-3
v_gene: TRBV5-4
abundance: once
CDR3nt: TGTGCCAGCAGCTTGAAAAAGCGCAGAAACACAGATACGCAGTATTTT
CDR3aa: CASSLKKRRNTDTQYF

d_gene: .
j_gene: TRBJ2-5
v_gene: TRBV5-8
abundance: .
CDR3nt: TGTGCCAGCAGCTTTATCGGAGACAGTTACCAAGAGACCCAGTACTTC
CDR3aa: CASSFIGDSYQETQYF

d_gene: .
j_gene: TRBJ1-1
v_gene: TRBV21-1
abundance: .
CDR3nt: TGTGCCAGCAGCAAAGATTGCCACCCCGAGGTGAACACTGAAGCTTTCTTT
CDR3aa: CASSKDCHPEVNTEAFF

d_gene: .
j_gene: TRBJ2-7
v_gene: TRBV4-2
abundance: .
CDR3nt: TGTGCCAGCAGCCTAACTGCAGGGCCTTCCTACGAGCAGTACTTC
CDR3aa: CASSLTAGPSYEQYF

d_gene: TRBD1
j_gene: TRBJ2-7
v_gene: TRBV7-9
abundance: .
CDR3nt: TGTGCCAGCAGCGACAGGGCGGGCGAGCAGTACTTC
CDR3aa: CASSDRAGEQYF

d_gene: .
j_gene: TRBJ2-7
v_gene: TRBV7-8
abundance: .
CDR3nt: TGTGCCAGCAGCTTCACAGCCCAGGGAACGTCGGGCGAGCAGTACTTC
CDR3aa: CASSFTAQGTSGEQYF

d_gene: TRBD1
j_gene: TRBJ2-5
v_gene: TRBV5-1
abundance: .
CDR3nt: TGCGCCAGCAGCTTGTCTGCGACAGGGGGGGAGGAGACCCAGTACTTC
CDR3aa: CASSLSATGGEETQYF

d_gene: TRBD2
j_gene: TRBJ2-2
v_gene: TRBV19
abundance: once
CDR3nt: TGTGCCAGTACTATTGGGGAGGGGTCCGGGGAGCTGTTTTTT
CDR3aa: CASTIGEGSGELFF

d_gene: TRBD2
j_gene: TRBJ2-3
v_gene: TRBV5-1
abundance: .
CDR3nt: TGCGCCAGCAGCCTCGGAGCGGGAGTCGGCACAGATACGCAGTATTTT
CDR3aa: CASSLGAGVGTDTQYF

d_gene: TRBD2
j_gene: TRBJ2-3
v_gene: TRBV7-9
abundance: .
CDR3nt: TGTGCCAGCAGCCCCCGGACTAGCGGGACAGATACGCAGTATTTT
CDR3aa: CASSPRTSGTDTQYF

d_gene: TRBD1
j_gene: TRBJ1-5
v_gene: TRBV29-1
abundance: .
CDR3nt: TGCAGCGTTGGAAGTACAGGGGGCAGTCAGCCCCAGCATTTT
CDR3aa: CSVGSTGGSQPQHF

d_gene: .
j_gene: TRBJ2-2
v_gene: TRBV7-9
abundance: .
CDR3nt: TGTGCCAGCAGCTGGCAGCAGCGGTACCTGAACACCGGGGAGCTGTTTTTT
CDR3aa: CASSWQQRYLNTGELFF

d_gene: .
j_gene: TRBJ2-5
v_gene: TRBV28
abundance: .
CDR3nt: TGTGCCAGCAGTTTATTGGGGGCAGGCATTGTTATGAGACCCCAGTACTTC
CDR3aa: CASSLLGAGIVMRPQYF

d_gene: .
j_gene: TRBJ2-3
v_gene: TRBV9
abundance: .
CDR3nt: TGTGCCAGCAGCGTCGAACGGACAGATACGCAGTATTTT
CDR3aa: CASSVERTDTQYF